This T cell receptor (beta chain) was sequenced during a study of technical replicates of blood from four donors. The method was immunoSEQ multiplex PCR; TCRdb's version includes in-frame clones alone and lacks a portion of them. This table has over 85,000 clones, just under 95% appearing once. The TCR originated in a human donor in good health. The sample comprised T cells isolated from PBMCs.

The DNA of the CDR3 is TGTGCCAGCTCAGCGACGGATAGCAATGAAAAACTGTTTTTT. As protein: CASSATDSNEKLFF. The chain links TRBV18 to TRBJ1-4; D gene ambiguous. V lost 5 bases and J 5 bases, leaving 12 bases between the germline ends. CDR1 KGHSH and CDR2 LQKENI come from the germline V gene. There are 14 residues in the CDR3.